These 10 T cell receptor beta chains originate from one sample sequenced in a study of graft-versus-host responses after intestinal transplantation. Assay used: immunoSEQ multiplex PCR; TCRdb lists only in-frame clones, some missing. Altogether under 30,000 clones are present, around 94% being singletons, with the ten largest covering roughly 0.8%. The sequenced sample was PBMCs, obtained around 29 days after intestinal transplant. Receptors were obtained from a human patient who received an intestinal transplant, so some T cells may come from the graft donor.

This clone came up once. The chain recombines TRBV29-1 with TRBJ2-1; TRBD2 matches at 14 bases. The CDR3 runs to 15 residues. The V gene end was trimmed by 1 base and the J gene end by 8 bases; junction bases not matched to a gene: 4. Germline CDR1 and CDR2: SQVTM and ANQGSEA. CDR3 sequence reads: CSVEGGTSGSYEQFF. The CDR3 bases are TGCAGCGTTGAAGGGGGGACTAGCGGGAGTTATGAGCAGTTCTTC.

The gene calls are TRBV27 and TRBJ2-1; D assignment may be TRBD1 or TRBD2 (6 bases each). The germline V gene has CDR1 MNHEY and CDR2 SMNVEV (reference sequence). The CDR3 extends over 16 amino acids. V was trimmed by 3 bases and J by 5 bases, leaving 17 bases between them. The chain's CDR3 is CASSFWGARGHNEQFF. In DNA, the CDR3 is TGTGCCAGCAGTTTTTGGGGGGCAAGAGGGCACAATGAGCAGTTCTTC.

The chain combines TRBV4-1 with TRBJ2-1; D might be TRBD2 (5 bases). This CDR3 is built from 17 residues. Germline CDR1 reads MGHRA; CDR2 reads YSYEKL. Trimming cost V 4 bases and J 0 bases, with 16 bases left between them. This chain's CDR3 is CASSPLGIISSYNEQFF. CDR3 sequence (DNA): TGCGCCAGCAGCCCACTAGGGATCATCAGCTCCTACAATGAGCAGTTCTTC.

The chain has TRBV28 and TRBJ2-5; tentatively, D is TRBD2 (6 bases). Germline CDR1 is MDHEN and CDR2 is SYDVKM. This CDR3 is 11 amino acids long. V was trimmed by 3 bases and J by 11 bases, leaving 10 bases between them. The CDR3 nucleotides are TGTGCCAGCAGTTTCCTACGGGAGCAGTACTTC. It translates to CASSFLREQYF.

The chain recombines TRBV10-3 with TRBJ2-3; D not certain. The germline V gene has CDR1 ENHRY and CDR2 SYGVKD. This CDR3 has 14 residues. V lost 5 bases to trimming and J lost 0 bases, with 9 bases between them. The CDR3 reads CAISPRRSTDTQYF. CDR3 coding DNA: TGTGCCATCAGTCCCCGCCGCAGCACAGATACGCAGTATTTT.

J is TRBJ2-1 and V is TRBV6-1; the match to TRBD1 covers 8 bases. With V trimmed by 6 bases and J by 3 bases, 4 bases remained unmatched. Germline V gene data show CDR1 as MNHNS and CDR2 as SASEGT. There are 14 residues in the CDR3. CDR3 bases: TGTGCCAGCAGCCCCGGGACAGGCTACAATGAGCAGTTCTTC. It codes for CASSPGTGYNEQFF.

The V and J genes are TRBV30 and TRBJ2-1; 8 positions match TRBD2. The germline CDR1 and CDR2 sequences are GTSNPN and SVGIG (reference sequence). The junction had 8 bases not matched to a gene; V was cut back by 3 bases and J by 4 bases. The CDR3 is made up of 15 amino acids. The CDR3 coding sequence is TGTGCCTGGAGAGATCCGGGGGGGCCATACAATGAGCAGTTCTTC. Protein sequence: CAWRDPGGPYNEQFF.

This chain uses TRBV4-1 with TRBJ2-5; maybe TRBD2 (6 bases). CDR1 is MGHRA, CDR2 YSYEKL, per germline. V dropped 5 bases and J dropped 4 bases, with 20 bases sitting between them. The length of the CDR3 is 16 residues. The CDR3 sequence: CASSLLFREMPETQYF. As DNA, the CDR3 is TGCGCCAGCAGCTTACTGTTTCGGGAGATGCCAGAGACCCAGTACTTC.

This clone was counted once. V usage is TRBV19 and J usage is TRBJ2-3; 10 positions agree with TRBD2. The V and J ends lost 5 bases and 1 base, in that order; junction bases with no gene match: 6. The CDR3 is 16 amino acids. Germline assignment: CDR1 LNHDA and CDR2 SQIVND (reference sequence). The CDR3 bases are TGTGCCAGTAGTGCCTCTAGCGGGAGAGGCACAGATACGCAGTATTTT. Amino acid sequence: CASSASSGRGTDTQYF.

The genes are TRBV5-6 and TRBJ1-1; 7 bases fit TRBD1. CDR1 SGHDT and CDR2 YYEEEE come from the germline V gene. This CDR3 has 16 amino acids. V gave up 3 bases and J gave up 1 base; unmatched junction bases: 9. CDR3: CASSWMTGSGNTEAFF. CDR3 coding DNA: TGTGCCAGCAGCTGGATGACAGGGTCAGGGAACACTGAAGCTTTCTTT.